A single sample is the source of the 17 T cell receptor beta chains below, sequenced in a study of CD8+ T cells in alopecia areata (dated by TCRdb to 2016 to 2019). The time point label for this specimen denotes: roughly 27 days on oral tofacitinib. The sample's treatment or condition label, decoded: oral pan-JAK inhibitor, 5-10 mg twice daily. The library was generated by the immunoSEQ multiplex PCR assay. For TCR sequencing, RNA was extracted from every sample and reverse transcribed into cDNA to serve as template. Held by TCRdb, this immuneACCESS table contains in-frame sequences only and omits some clones. Under half of the omission traces to an unresolved V gene where checked; the cause of the rest is unknown. The sample profile shows 120,000 or so clones; roughly 55% of them were found once. The ten biggest clones cover 5.7% of the sample. Material: CD4+ T cells sorted from blood, obtained at week 4, from a patient treated with tofacitinib. These receptors all stem from a human donor with alopecia areata.

The sample holds a few counts of this clone. This sequence joins TRBV13 and TRBJ1-1; 9 bases map to TRBD1. The germline CDR1 and CDR2 sequences are PRHDT and FYEKMQ (reference sequence). The V gene end was trimmed by 4 bases and the J gene end by 4 bases; junction bases not matched to a gene: 7. The CDR3 consists of 15 residues. This CDR3 is CASSSRTGAGTEAFF. CDR3 DNA sequence: TGTGCCAGCAGCTCAAGGACAGGGGCGGGCACTGAAGCTTTCTTT.

The chain uses TRBV29-1 and TRBJ1-2; D remains ambiguous. V lost 5 bases, J lost 7 bases, and 11 bases lay in between. There are 11 residues in the CDR3. The germline CDR1 and CDR2 sequences are SQVTM and ANQGSEA. The CDR3 sequence: CSVIRVGGYTF. The CDR3 DNA reads as TGCAGCGTTATAAGGGTCGGTGGCTACACCTTC.

The chain is built from TRBV18 and TRBJ2-5; no firm D call. Trimming left V 2 bases short and J 2 bases short, with 6 bases between. In germline, CDR1 is KGHSH, CDR2 LQKENI. The CDR3 is 13 amino acids. Here the CDR3 reads CASSPVYQETQYF. CDR3 nucleotide sequence: TGTGCCAGCTCACCAGTCTATCAAGAGACCCAGTACTTC.

This clone was counted between two and nine times. The rearrangement uses TRBV4-1 and TRBJ2-1, with unresolved D. V was clipped by 0 bases and J by 7 bases, with 7 bases between them. Per the germline V gene, CDR1 is MGHRA and CDR2 is YSYEKL. The CDR3 spans 13 residues. The CDR3 nucleotides read TGCGCCAGCAGCCAAGAGACGTGGAATGAGCAGTTCTTC. It is translated as CASSQETWNEQFF.

This clone was seen more than once but under ten times. The CDR3 coding sequence is TGTGCCAGCAGCCCCCACAGTGATAGCACAGATACGCAGTATTTT. Amino acid sequence: CASSPHSDSTDTQYF. The V gene is TRBV9, the J gene TRBJ2-3; D gene uncertain. Germline V CDR1 and CDR2: SGDLS, YYNGEE. The germline V and J ends were trimmed by 4 bases and 0 bases, with 12 bases remaining between them. This CDR3 spans 15 amino acids.

The chain recombines TRBV9 with TRBJ1-1; possible D gene TRBD1, 5 bases. There are 14 residues in the CDR3. Per germline, CDR1 SGDLS and CDR2 YYNGEE. The V end was cut by 4 bases, the J end by 4 bases, with 14 bases between. In nucleotides, the CDR3 is TGTGCCAGCAGCAACCAGGGAGCGGGCACTGAAGCTTTCTTT. Residues: CASSNQGAGTEAFF.

The chain is built from TRBV11-2 and TRBJ2-6; unclear D gene. This CDR3 contains 13 residues. The germline V and J ends were trimmed by 1 base and 6 bases, with 4 bases remaining between them. Germline lookup yields CDR1 SGHAT and CDR2 FQNNGV. CDR3 in DNA: TGTGCCAGCAGCTTAGTCCAGGCCAACGTCCTGACTTTC. Translation gives CASSLVQANVLTF.

A single count supports this clone. This chain links TRBV30 with TRBJ2-1, with 9 bases matching TRBD1. Germline CDR1 is GTSNPN and CDR2 is SVGIG (reference sequence). This CDR3 comprises 14 residues. The V segment lost 4 bases and the J segment 8 bases; nucleotides outside the gene matches: 9. Written as DNA, the CDR3 is TGTGCCTGGATGGACAGGGGTGGGGGCGATGAGCAGTTCTTC. Amino acid sequence: CAWMDRGGGDEQFF.

V is TRBV6-5 and J is TRBJ1-1; D perhaps matches TRBD1 (6 bases). This CDR3 is built from 16 residues. Looked up from germline, CDR1 is MNHEY and CDR2 is SVGAGI. V was pared by 0 bases and J by 3 bases, with 14 bases between. This chain's CDR3 is CASSYSTRRGHTEAFF. For the CDR3, the DNA is TGTGCCAGCAGTTACTCGACTCGCAGGGGCCACACTGAAGCTTTCTTT.

This clone came up a few times. This chain links TRBV7-2 with TRBJ2-2, with D possibly being TRBD2 (6 bases). CDR3 size: 14 residues. Germline V gene data show CDR1 as SGHTA and CDR2 as FQGNSA. The germline V and J ends were trimmed by 5 bases and 1 base, with 8 bases remaining between them. The CDR3 is CASSPAGNTGELFF. For the CDR3, the DNA is TGTGCCAGCAGCCCAGCGGGGAACACCGGGGAGCTGTTTTTT.

The chain employs TRBV6-5 and TRBJ1-5; 7 bases line up with TRBD1. V lost 5 bases and J lost 5; bases outside the gene matches: 9. Germline assignment: CDR1 MNHEY and CDR2 SVGAGI. The CDR3 has 15 residues. The CDR3 sequence: CASSVRQGGHQPQHF. The CDR3 DNA follows: TGTGCCAGCAGTGTGAGACAGGGAGGGCATCAGCCCCAGCATTTT.

The chain combines TRBV29-1 with TRBJ2-5, with D tentatively TRBD2 (6 bases). Germline assignment: CDR1 SQVTM and CDR2 ANQGSEA. Trimming took 3 bases from V and 5 from J, leaving 19 bases between them. This CDR3 is built from 15 residues. CDR3 loop: CSVEGGLADDETQYF. The CDR3 DNA follows: TGCAGCGTTGAGGGGGGACTCGCCGACGACGAGACCCAGTACTTC.

This clone was picked up one time. The chain uses TRBV29-1 and TRBJ2-5; D unresolved. Trimming removed 3 bases at V and 1 base at J, with 9 bases between. This CDR3 is built from 13 residues. Germline CDR1 SQVTM, CDR2 ANQGSEA. The CDR3 spells CSVDYGSQETQYF. The CDR3 bases are TGCAGCGTTGATTATGGCAGCCAAGAGACCCAGTACTTC.

This clone was counted between two and nine times. The CDR3 protein is CSAGGLAGRGDTQYF. CDR3 nucleotide sequence: TGCAGCGCCGGGGGACTAGCGGGTCGAGGGGATACGCAGTATTTT. The V and J genes are TRBV29-1 and TRBJ2-3; 12 nucleotides agree with TRBD2. Germline V gene lookup returns CDR1 SQVTM and CDR2 ANQGSEA. The J segment lost 6 bases and the V segment lost 7 bases, leaving 11 bases of the junction unmatched. The CDR3 contains 15 residues.

The CDR3 DNA is TGTGCCAGCAGTCAATTAGCTAGGGGGCTGGGTGAAAAACTGTTTTTT. It codes for CASSQLARGLGEKLFF. This rearrangement joins TRBV7-8 to TRBJ1-4; 7 nucleotides line up with TRBD1. J was trimmed by 7 bases and V by 6 bases; bases with no gene match: 14. Germline V gives CDR1 SGHVS, CDR2 FQNEAQ. This CDR3 spans 16 amino acids. The full variable domain, with the rest looked up from reference TRBV7-8 and TRBJ1-4, is GAGVSQSPRYKVAKRGQDVALRCDPISGHVSLFWYQQALGQGPEFLTYFQNEAQLDKSGLPSDRFFAERPEGSVSTLKIQRTQQEDSAVYLCASSQLARGLGEKLFFGSGTQLSVL.

The chain recombines TRBV30 with TRBJ2-5, with D tentatively TRBD1 (6 bases). The ends were cut back, 0 bases at V and 4 bases at J, with 12 bases in the middle. This CDR3 is 14 amino acids long. Germline V gene lookup returns CDR1 GTSNPN and CDR2 SVGIG (reference sequence). The CDR3 reads CAWSVGLGGETQYF. The CDR3 nucleotides are TGTGCCTGGAGTGTAGGCTTAGGGGGAGAGACCCAGTACTTC.

The chain links TRBV7-9 to TRBJ2-5; weak D call: TRBD2 (5 bases). Per the germline V gene, CDR1 is SEHNR and CDR2 is FQNEAQ (reference sequence). The CDR3 contains 14 residues. Deletions cut 4 bases from V and 2 bases from J, with 11 bases between. The CDR3 nucleotides read TGTGCCAGCAGCTCTCGGACGGGACAAGAGACCCAGTACTTC. Its protein product is CASSSRTGQETQYF.